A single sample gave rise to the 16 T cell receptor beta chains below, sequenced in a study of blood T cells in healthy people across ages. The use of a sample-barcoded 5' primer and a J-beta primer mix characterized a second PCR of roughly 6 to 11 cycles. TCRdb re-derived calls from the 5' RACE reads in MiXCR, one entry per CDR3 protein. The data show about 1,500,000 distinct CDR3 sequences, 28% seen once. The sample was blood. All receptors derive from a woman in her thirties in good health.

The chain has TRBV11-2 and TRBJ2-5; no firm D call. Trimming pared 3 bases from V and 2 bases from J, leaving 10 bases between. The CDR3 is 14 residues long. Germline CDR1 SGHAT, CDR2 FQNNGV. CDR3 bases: TGTGCCAGCAGCTTCGCCCGAACACAAGAGACCCAGTACTTC. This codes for CASSFARTQETQYF.

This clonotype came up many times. CDR3 protein: CSCNRGTDETQYF. CDR3 nucleotide sequence: TGCAGTTGCAACAGGGGAACGGATGAGACCCAGTACTTC. V usage is TRBV20-1 and J usage is TRBJ2-5; the match to TRBD1 covers 7 bases. The CDR3 length is 13 residues. Looked up from germline, CDR1 is DFQATT and CDR2 is SNEGSKA (reference sequence). The V segment lost 8 bases and the J segment 5 bases; nucleotides outside the gene matches: 11.

DNA of the CDR3: TGTGCCAGCTCTCCGGGACAGGGTTCATTTCTCACAGATACGCAGTATTTT. Its protein product is CASSPGQGSFLTDTQYF. The chain uses TRBV9 and TRBJ2-3; 9 nucleotides agree with TRBD1. Trimming took 7 bases from V and 2 from J; bases not matched to a gene: 14. Germline CDR1 and CDR2: SGDLS and YYNGEE. The CDR3 runs to 17 residues. Based on the CDR3 plus reference TRBV9 and TRBJ2-3, the full variable domain is DSGVTQTPKHLITATGQRVTLRCSPRSGDLSVYWYQQSLDQGLQFLIQYYNGEERAKGNILERFSAQQFPDLHSELNLSSLELGDSALYFCASSPGQGSFLTDTQYFGPGTRLTVL.

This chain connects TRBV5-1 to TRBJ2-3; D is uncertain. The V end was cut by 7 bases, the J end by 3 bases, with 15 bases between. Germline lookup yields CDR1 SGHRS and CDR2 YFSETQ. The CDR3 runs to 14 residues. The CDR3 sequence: CASSRNQGTDTQYF. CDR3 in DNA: TGCGCCAGCTCTAGGAACCAAGGGACAGATACGCAGTATTTT.

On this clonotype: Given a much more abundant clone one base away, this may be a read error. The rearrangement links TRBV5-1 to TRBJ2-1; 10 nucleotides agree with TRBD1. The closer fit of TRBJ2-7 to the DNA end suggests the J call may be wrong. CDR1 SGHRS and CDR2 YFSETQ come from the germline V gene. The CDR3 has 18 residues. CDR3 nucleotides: TGCGCCAGCAGCTTGGGCAGAGACAGGGGGCAACTGGACAATGAGCAGTACTTC. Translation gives CASSLGRDRGQLDNEQYF.

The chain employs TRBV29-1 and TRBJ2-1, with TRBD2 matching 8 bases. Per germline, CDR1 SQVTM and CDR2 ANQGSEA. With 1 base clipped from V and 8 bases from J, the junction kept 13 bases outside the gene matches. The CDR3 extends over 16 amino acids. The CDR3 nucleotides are TGCAGCGTTGAAGGAGGGCTAGGGACTAGACTCCATGAGCAGTTCTTC. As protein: CSVEGGLGTRLHEQFF.

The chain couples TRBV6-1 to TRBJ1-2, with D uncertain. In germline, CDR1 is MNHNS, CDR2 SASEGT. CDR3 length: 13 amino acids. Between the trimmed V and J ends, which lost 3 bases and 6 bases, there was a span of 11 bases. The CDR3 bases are TGTGCCAGCAGTGACGGACGGTGCGATGGCTACACCTTC. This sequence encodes CASSDGRCDGYTF.

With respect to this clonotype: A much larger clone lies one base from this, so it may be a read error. CDR3 protein: CSAGAGEQETQYF. CDR3 DNA: TGCAGTGCCGGAGCGGGGGAACAAGAGACCCAGTACTTC. The chain uses TRBV20-1 and TRBJ2-5; 8 bases are a match to TRBD2. The junction had 5 bases not matched to a gene; V was cut back by 6 bases and J by 2 bases. The germline CDR1 and CDR2 sequences are DFQATT and SNEGSKA (reference sequence). This CDR3 has 13 amino acids.

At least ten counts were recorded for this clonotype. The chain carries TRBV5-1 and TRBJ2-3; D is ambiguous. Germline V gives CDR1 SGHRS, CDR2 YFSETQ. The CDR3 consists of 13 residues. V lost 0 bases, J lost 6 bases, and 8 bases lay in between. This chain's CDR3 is CASSLDGIDTQYF. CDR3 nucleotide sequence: TGCGCCAGCAGCTTGGACGGCATTGATACGCAGTATTTT. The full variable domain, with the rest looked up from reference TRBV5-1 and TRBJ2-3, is KAGVTQTPRYLIKTRGQQVTLSCSPISGHRSVSWYQQTPGQGLQFLFEYFSETQRNKGNFPGRFSGRQFSNSRSEMNVSTLELGDSALYLCASSLDGIDTQYFGPGTRLTVL.

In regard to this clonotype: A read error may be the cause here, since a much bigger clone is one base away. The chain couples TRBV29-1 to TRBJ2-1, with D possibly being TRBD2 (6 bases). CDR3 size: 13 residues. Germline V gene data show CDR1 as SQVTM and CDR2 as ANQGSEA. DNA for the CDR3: TGCAGCGTTTTTCGGGGGAACTACAATAAGCAGTTCTTC. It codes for CSVFRGNYNKQFF.

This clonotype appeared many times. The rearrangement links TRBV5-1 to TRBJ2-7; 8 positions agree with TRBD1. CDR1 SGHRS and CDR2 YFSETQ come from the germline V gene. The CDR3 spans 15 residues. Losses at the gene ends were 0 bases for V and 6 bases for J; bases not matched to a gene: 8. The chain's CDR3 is CASSLEVQGATEQYF. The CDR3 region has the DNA TGCGCCAGCAGCTTGGAGGTCCAGGGGGCAACCGAGCAGTACTTC.

CDR3 loop: CASSIPRSGANVLTF. CDR3 DNA sequence: TGTGCCAGTAGTATCCCCCGGTCTGGGGCCAACGTCCTGACTTTC. The chain recombines TRBV19 with TRBJ2-6; D remains unclear. V gave up 3 bases and J gave up 1 base, with 7 bases separating them. Germline CDR1 is LNHDA and CDR2 is SQIVND (reference sequence). The CDR3 contains 15 residues.

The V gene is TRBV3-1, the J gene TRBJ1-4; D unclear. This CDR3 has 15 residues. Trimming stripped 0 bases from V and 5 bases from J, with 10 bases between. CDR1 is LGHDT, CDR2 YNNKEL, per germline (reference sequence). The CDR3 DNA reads TGTGCCAGCAGCCAAGATAGTGGGCAGAATGAAAAACTGTTTTTT. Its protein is CASSQDSGQNEKLFF.

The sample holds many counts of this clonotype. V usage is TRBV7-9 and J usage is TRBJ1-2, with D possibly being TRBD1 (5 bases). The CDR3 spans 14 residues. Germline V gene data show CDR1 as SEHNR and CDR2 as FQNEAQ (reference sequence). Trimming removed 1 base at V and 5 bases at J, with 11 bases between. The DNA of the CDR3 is TGTGCCAGCAGCTTAGGGGACTCTCGTTATGGCTACACCTTC. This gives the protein CASSLGDSRYGYTF.

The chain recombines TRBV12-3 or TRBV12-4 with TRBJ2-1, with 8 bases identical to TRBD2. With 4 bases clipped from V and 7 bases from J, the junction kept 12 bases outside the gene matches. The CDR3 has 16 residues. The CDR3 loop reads CASSSSWSGRRNEQFF. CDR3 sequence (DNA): TGTGCCAGCAGTTCCTCCTGGAGCGGGAGAAGGAATGAGCAGTTCTTC.

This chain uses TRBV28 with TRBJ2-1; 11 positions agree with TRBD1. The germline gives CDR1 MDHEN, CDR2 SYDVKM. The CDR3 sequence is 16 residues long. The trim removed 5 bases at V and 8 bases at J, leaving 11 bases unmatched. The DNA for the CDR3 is TGTGCCAGCAGTCCCACCGGGACAGGGGGTGAGGATGAGCAGTTCTTC. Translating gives CASSPTGTGGEDEQFF.